This T cell receptor beta chain derives from a study of blood T cell repertoires in COVID-19. Study background: Recovered status applied to Cohort 3 donors who had two consecutive negative PCRs. It also applied to those with clearance or with symptom resolution. COVID-19 samples collected from the United States, Italy and Spain covered acute and convalescent phases.

The CDR3 length is 16 residues. Germline CDR1 reads MNHEY; CDR2 reads SMNVEV (reference sequence). Trimming cost V 7 bases and J 2 bases, with 15 bases left between them. Generated by immunoSEQ multiplex PCR, the TCRdb table keeps only in-frame clones and is missing some. This repertoire shows 150,000 to 200,000 clones, around 80% found once; its top ten account for under 20%. Recruits, aged roughly 18 to 95 years, lived in roughly 22 US areas. The sequenced sample was PBMCs or T cells enriched from blood (not recorded which). This clonotype was sampled from a woman in her sixties or seventies in a cohort exposed to, infected with or recovered from COVID-19 (not recorded which). This chain uses TRBV27 with TRBJ1-6; D is perhaps TRBD1 (5 bases). As DNA, the CDR3 is TGTGCCAGCACACCCAGGGCCGGAACCTATAATTCACCCCTCCACTTT. Protein product: CASTPRAGTYNSPLHF.